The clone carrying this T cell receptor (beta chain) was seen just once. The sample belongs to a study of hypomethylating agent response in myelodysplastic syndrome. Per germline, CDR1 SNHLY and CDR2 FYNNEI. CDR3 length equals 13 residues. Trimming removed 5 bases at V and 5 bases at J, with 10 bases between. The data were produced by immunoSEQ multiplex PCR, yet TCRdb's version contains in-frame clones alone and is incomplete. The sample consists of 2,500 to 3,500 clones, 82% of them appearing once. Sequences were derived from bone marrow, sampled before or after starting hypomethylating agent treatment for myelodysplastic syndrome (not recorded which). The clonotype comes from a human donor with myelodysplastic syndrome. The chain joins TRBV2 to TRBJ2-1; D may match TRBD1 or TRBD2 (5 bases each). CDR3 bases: TGTGCCAGCAGTCCCGGGACCGACAATGAGCAGTTCTTC. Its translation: CASSPGTDNEQFF.